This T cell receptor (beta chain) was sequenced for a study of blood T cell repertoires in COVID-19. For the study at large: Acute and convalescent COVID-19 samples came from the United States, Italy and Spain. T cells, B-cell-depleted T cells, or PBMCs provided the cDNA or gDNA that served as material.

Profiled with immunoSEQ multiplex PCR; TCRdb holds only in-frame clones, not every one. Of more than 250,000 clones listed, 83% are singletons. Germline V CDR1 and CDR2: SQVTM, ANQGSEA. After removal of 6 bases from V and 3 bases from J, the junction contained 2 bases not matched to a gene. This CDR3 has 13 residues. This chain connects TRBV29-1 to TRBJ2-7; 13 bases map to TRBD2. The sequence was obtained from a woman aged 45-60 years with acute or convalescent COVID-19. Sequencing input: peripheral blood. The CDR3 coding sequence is TGCAGCGTGGGACTAGCGGGGAGCTACGAGCAGTACTTC. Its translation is CSVGLAGSYEQYF.